This TCR beta chain is drawn from a study of T cells in Graves' hyperthyroidism and ophthalmopathy. Study-wide results and limits: The model foresaw ophthalmopathy a median about 6.1 months prior to onset.

Germline values: CDR1 SGHNT, CDR2 YENEEA. CDR3 length equals 16 residues. Trimming removed 0 bases at V and 0 bases at J, with 12 bases between. Uncontrolled infection, other autoimmune disease, pregnancy or lactation barred patients from enrollment. Orbital computed tomography, thyroid ultrasound, serum thyroxine and TRAb, and clinical symptoms together informed the diagnoses. This clonotype was counted a few times. The antigen is not known. Amplified TCR beta CDR3 regions came from RNA transcripts. Primed by the HTBI set, a first-round RT-PCR was run on the TCR CDR3. A single record per CDR3 protein comes from TCRdb applying MiXCR to the multiplex PCR reads. The table records roughly 600,000 distinct CDR3 sequences, roughly 15% of them present only once.

The clonotype comes from a woman aged 45 to 65 with Graves' ophthalmopathy. The V call is TRBV11-3, the J call TRBJ2-7; D is perhaps TRBD2 (6 bases). Sequenced sample: blood. The CDR3 DNA follows: TGTGCCAGCAGCTTAGAGGGACTGGTCAACTCCTACGAGCAGTACTTC. Protein: CASSLEGLVNSYEQYF.